The 26 T cell receptor beta chains below all came from one sample that was sequenced in a study of T-cell reconstitution after alpha-beta-depleted transplantation in children. The TCRbeta library was prepared with unique molecular identifiers. TCRdb re-called the PCR reads with MiXCR, one entry per CDR3 protein. Among about 200,000 distinct CDR3 sequences, around a sixth were seen once, and the ten largest hold about 41%. Here the sequenced sample was PBMCs, mostly from graft donor cells, taken 360 days after TCRalphabeta/CD19-depleted stem cell transplant. These receptors originate from a male patient under 10 years old who had a stem cell transplant for acute lymphoblastic leukemia, so the T cells may come from the graft donor.

This clonotype was seen only a few times. The V call is TRBV3-1, the J call TRBJ1-1, with D hard to call. V was trimmed by 0 bases and J by 2 bases, leaving 7 bases between them. In germline, CDR1 is LGHDT, CDR2 YNNKEL (reference sequence). The CDR3 runs to 14 residues. The CDR3 nucleotides are TGTGCCAGCAGCCAAGACGGGTCCAACACTGAAGCTTTCTTT. This sequence encodes CASSQDGSNTEAFF.

V usage is TRBV20-1 and J usage is TRBJ1-2, with D maybe TRBD1 (6 bases). The CDR3 runs 14 residues. From germline, CDR1 is DFQATT and CDR2 SNEGSKA (reference sequence). Trimming removed 6 bases at V and 7 bases at J, with 21 bases between. The chain's CDR3 is CSARKTGDGGGYTF. The CDR3 DNA follows: TGCAGTGCGAGGAAGACAGGCGATGGGGGTGGCTACACCTTC.

This clonotype showed up just a few times. V and J are TRBV20-1 and TRBJ2-1, with 8 nucleotides matching TRBD1. Losses at the gene ends were 3 bases for V and 3 bases for J; bases not matched to a gene: 13. The germline gives CDR1 DFQATT, CDR2 SNEGSKA (reference sequence). The CDR3 sequence is 17 residues long. The CDR3: CSARPGVDRAGYNEQFF. The DNA for the CDR3 is TGCAGTGCTAGGCCAGGGGTGGACAGGGCGGGCTACAATGAGCAGTTCTTC.

This clonotype was detected only a few times. The chain uses TRBV15 and TRBJ1-5; TRBD1 might be the D (5 bases). Germline lookup yields CDR1 LNHNV and CDR2 YYDKDF (reference sequence). CDR3 length equals 15 residues. Trimming stripped 0 bases from V and 2 bases from J, with 8 bases between. CDR3 DNA sequence: TGTGCCACCAGCAGAGAGCAGGGAGGCAATCAGCCCCAGCATTTT. Its protein product is CATSREQGGNQPQHF.

This clonotype appeared a few times. The gene calls are TRBV20-1 and TRBJ2-5; 7 bases are a match to TRBD2. Germline V gene lookup returns CDR1 DFQATT and CDR2 SNEGSKA (reference sequence). V shed 0 bases, J shed 3 bases, and the junction held 1 base outside the gene matches. The CDR3 totals 13 residues. CDR3 amino acids: CSARELAEETQYF. As DNA, the CDR3 is TGCAGTGCTAGAGAGCTAGCGGAAGAGACCCAGTACTTC.

This clonotype was recorded at least ten times. The V call is TRBV4-2, the J call TRBJ2-3; the D gene could be TRBD1 or TRBD2 (6 bases each). The V end was cut by 4 bases, the J end by 3 bases, with 17 bases between. CDR1 is LGHNA, CDR2 YNFKEQ, per germline. The CDR3 has 16 amino acids. The CDR3 loop is CASSPGRGGTTDTQYF. The CDR3 DNA sequence: TGTGCCAGCAGCCCCGGTAGAGGGGGGACTACAGATACGCAGTATTTT.

The chain employs TRBV2 and TRBJ2-5; no firm D call. Trimming took off 8 bases at V and 2 bases at J, with 6 bases between the two ends. Germline CDR1 reads SNHLY; CDR2 reads FYNNEI. This CDR3 spans 11 amino acids. CDR3 DNA sequence: TGTGCCAGCGGTCAACAAGAGACCCAGTACTTC. Translation: CASGQQETQYF.

This clonotype was detected ten times or more. The chain links TRBV27 to TRBJ2-1; 8 bases fit TRBD2. The V gene's germline CDR1 is MNHEY and CDR2 SMNVEV (reference sequence). The V gene end was trimmed by 3 bases and the J gene end by 6 bases; junction bases not matched to a gene: 1. The CDR3 is 13 residues long. In nucleotides, the CDR3 is TGTGCCAGCAGTTTCGGGGGGGCCAATGAGCAGTTCTTC. It codes for CASSFGGANEQFF.

This clonotype turned up a few times. The J gene is TRBJ2-7, the V gene TRBV9, with D unclear. The CDR3 covers 14 residues. Deletions cut 2 bases from V and 6 bases from J, with 15 bases between. Germline CDR1 SGDLS, CDR2 YYNGEE. The CDR3 sequence: CASSVSPDHREQYF. The CDR3 region has the DNA TGTGCCAGCAGCGTCAGTCCCGATCACCGCGAGCAGTACTTC.

In this sample, this clonotype turned up a few times. V gene TRBV6-2 or TRBV6-3 combines with J gene TRBJ2-2; D not resolved. The CDR3 has 11 residues. V was clipped by 6 bases and J by 8 bases, with 7 bases between them. In germline, CDR1 is MNHEY, CDR2 SVGEGT. CDR3 sequence (DNA): TGTGCCAGCAGCCAAGGAGGGGAGCTGTTTTTT. Protein sequence: CASSQGGELFF.

The sample holds a few counts of this clonotype. The chain uses TRBV12-3 or TRBV12-4 and TRBJ1-1; no clear D. The CDR3 runs 15 residues. V was cut by 2 bases and J by 2 bases, with 12 bases left in between. The DNA of the CDR3 is TGTGCCAGCAGTTTAACTCGGAAAACCAACACTGAAGCTTTCTTT. This sequence encodes CASSLTRKTNTEAFF.

Only a few counts were recorded for this clonotype. This chain joins TRBV6-5 and TRBJ2-3, with 7 positions matching TRBD1. Germline trimming cut 5 bases from V and 4 bases from J; bases unmatched to any gene: 9. Germline V gives CDR1 MNHEY, CDR2 SVGAGI. The CDR3 sequence is 15 residues long. CDR3 residues: CASSTDRVGPDTQYF. Here the CDR3 DNA reads TGTGCCAGCAGTACTGACAGGGTTGGCCCAGATACGCAGTATTTT.

This clonotype was recorded a few times. V gene TRBV10-3 combines with J gene TRBJ2-3; D may be TRBD1 (6 bases). Germline values: CDR1 ENHRY, CDR2 SYGVKD. This CDR3 spans 14 amino acids. V lost 6 bases, J lost 4 bases, and 14 bases lay in between. CDR3 in amino acids: CAIRSRGLADTQYF. For the CDR3, the DNA is TGTGCCATCAGGAGCAGGGGCTTAGCAGATACGCAGTATTTT.

The table lists this clonotype with a few counts. The rearrangement uses TRBV5-1 and TRBJ1-5, with no clear D. This CDR3 has 12 residues. From germline, CDR1 is SGHRS and CDR2 YFSETQ. Trimming removed 9 bases from V and 1 base from J, with 8 bases in between. CDR3 sequence: CATIGSNQPQHF. The CDR3 DNA sequence: TGCGCCACCATAGGAAGCAATCAGCCCCAGCATTTT.

This clonotype was detected ten times or more. This chain uses TRBV7-9 with TRBJ2-7; no clear D. Trimming pared 5 bases from V and 4 bases from J, leaving 12 bases between. The CDR3 contains 13 residues. Germline V gene lookup returns CDR1 SEHNR and CDR2 FQNEAQ (reference sequence). The CDR3 is CASSPEVRYEQYF. DNA for the CDR3: TGTGCCAGCAGCCCCGAGGTCCGTTACGAGCAGTACTTC.

This clonotype appeared many times. CDR3 loop: CASSPRRGGNEQFF. The CDR3 DNA is TGTGCCAGCAGTCCCCGACGAGGTGGGAATGAGCAGTTCTTC. V is TRBV27 and J is TRBJ2-1; no clear D. Germline lookup yields CDR1 MNHEY and CDR2 SMNVEV (reference sequence). The CDR3 sequence is 14 residues long. The germline V and J ends were trimmed by 5 bases and 7 bases, with 15 bases remaining between them.

The chain combines TRBV25-1 with TRBJ2-1; 7 bases are shared with TRBD1. V shed 6 bases and J 6 bases; nucleotides not matched to a gene: 5. CDR1 and CDR2 from the germline V gene are MGHDK and SYGVNS. The CDR3 totals 13 residues. The CDR3 region is CASRLGQSNEQFF. The CDR3 nucleotides are TGTGCCAGCAGGCTGGGACAGTCCAATGAGCAGTTCTTC.

In its sample, this clonotype was seen many times. This chain links TRBV28 with TRBJ2-7, with D unclear. The CDR3 extends over 9 amino acids. Germline V lookup: CDR1 MDHEN, CDR2 SYDVKM. With 9 bases removed from V and 3 bases from J, the gap between germline ends came to 3 bases. CDR3 amino acids: CARGYEQYF. The CDR3 region has the DNA TGTGCCAGAGGCTACGAGCAGTACTTC.

The V and J genes are TRBV5-1 and TRBJ2-2; either TRBD1 or TRBD2 may supply D (5 bases each). The V end was cut by 2 bases, the J end by 4 bases, with 12 bases between. There are 15 residues in the CDR3. The germline V gene encodes CDR1 SGHRS and CDR2 YFSETQ. CDR3 in DNA: TGCGCCAGCAGCTTCGTGGGGGTTGGCACCGGGGAGCTGTTTTTT. Its translation is CASSFVGVGTGELFF.

In its sample, this clonotype was seen a few times. This chain links TRBV4-1 with TRBJ2-3, with unresolved D. V dropped 1 base and J dropped 4 bases, with 12 bases sitting between them. The CDR3 is 15 amino acids. Germline V gene sequence: CDR1 MGHRA, CDR2 YSYEKL. This chain's CDR3 is CASSQVIRAADTQYF. For the CDR3, the DNA is TGCGCCAGCAGCCAAGTCATTAGGGCGGCAGATACGCAGTATTTT.

This chain joins TRBV12-3 or TRBV12-4 and TRBJ1-5; weak D call: TRBD1 (5 bases). V was cut by 5 bases and J by 0 bases, with 8 bases left in between. The CDR3 runs 14 residues. CDR3 in DNA: TGTGCCAGCAGTATGGGGGATAGCAATCAGCCCCAGCATTTT. This encodes CASSMGDSNQPQHF.

By proportion, this clonotype is large. The chain links TRBV14 to TRBJ2-7; D unclear. V lost 4 bases, J lost 4 bases, and 8 bases lay in between. Germline CDR1 reads SGHDN; CDR2 reads FVKESK. The CDR3 consists of 12 residues. Here the CDR3 DNA reads TGTGCCAGCAGCCTACAGAGATACGAGCAGTACTTC. Residues: CASSLQRYEQYF. Drawing the rest from reference TRBV14 and TRBJ2-7, the complete variable domain is EAGVTQFPSHSVIEKGQTVTLRCDPISGHDNLYWYRRVMGKEIKFLLHFVKESKQDESGMPNNRFLAERTGGTYSTLKVQPAELEDSGVYFCASSLQRYEQYFGPGTRLTVT.

The J gene is TRBJ2-6, the V gene TRBV6-2 or TRBV6-3; a weak D match, TRBD2 (5 bases). CDR1 and CDR2 from the germline V gene are MNHEY and SVGEGT. This CDR3 region has 16 residues. V was clipped by 8 bases and J by 0 bases, with 14 bases between them. For the CDR3, the DNA is TGTGCCAGCCAAAACCCCGGGGTCTCTGGGGCCAACGTCCTGACTTTC. This sequence encodes CASQNPGVSGANVLTF.

This clonotype appeared many times. The chain joins TRBV12-3 or TRBV12-4 to TRBJ2-7; D remains ambiguous. The CDR3 runs 13 residues. V was pared by 6 bases and J by 4 bases, with 13 bases between. The DNA of the CDR3 is TGTGCCAGCAGCCTTTTAGCTGGTTACGAGCAGTACTTC. Amino acids: CASSLLAGYEQYF.

The chain couples TRBV15 to TRBJ1-2; TRBD1 is a possible D gene (5 bases). Germline CDR1 and CDR2: LNHNV and YYDKDF (reference sequence). The CDR3 consists of 12 residues. The V end lost 3 bases, the J end lost 8 bases, and 10 bases lay between the germline ends. CDR3 sequence (DNA): TGTGCCACCAGCAGTCGGGGGTACGGCTACACCTTC. As protein: CATSSRGYGYTF.

This clonotype came up many times. The CDR3 protein is CSARGTGTLHSPLHF. CDR3 coding DNA: TGCAGTGCTAGGGGGACAGGGACCCTCCATTCACCCCTCCACTTT. V is TRBV20-1 and J is TRBJ1-6; 9 bases agree with TRBD1. Germline assignment: CDR1 DFQATT and CDR2 SNEGSKA (reference sequence). Trimming cost V 3 bases and J 8 bases; bases outside gene matches: 8. This CDR3 has 15 residues.